This passage covers 14 T cell receptor beta chains from one sample sequenced in a study of shared clonotypes between healthy human individuals. Method: immunoSEQ multiplex PCR; TCRdb's copy keeps in-frame clones and lacks some. Here the sample spans roughly 2.2 million clones, approximately 93% being singletons. The sequenced sample was naive CD4+ T cells from PBMCs. The subset denotes: CD45RA+ positively selected. The receptors originated from a man between 18 and 29 years old in good health. Some clones in this sample may be carry-over from other donors' samples.

V usage is TRBV5-6 and J usage is TRBJ2-7, with D possibly TRBD1 on 5 matching bases. The germline V gene has CDR1 SGHDT and CDR2 YYEEEE. The CDR3 totals 15 residues. V was trimmed by 3 bases and J by 2 bases, leaving 15 bases between them. In DNA form, the CDR3 reads TGTGCCAGCAGCTACCAGGGCAGTAGAGCCTACGAGCAGTACTTC. Translation gives CASSYQGSRAYEQYF.

The rearrangement links TRBV9 to TRBJ2-5; D possibly corresponds to TRBD2 (7 bases). CDR3 size: 17 residues. Germline V gives CDR1 SGDLS, CDR2 YYNGEE. V lost 3 bases and J lost 5, with 23 bases in between. The CDR3 region has the DNA TGTGCCAGCAGCGCCCCCGGGAAGGGGGGGGCGGGTGAGACCCAGTACTTC. Its protein is CASSAPGKGGAGETQYF.

With respect to this clone: At the DNA level, this CDR3 is encoded by other sequences in the same sample as well. The chain has TRBV18 and TRBJ1-5; D might be TRBD1 (6 bases). Per the germline V gene, CDR1 is KGHSH and CDR2 is LQKENI. This CDR3 has 14 amino acids. The V end lost 4 bases, the J end lost 1 base, and 8 bases lay between the germline ends. The CDR3 region is CASSLGQSNQPQHF. The CDR3 nucleotides are TGTGCCAGCTCACTTGGACAGAGCAATCAGCCCCAGCATTTT.

The rearrangement joins TRBV28 to TRBJ2-2; possibly TRBD2 for D (6 bases). Germline lookup yields CDR1 MDHEN and CDR2 SYDVKM. This CDR3 spans 14 amino acids. Trimming removed 5 bases at V and 3 bases at J, with 10 bases between. The CDR3 protein is CASSTSSDTGELFF. In nucleotides, the CDR3 is TGTGCCAGCAGTACCTCTAGCGACACCGGGGAGCTGTTTTTT.

This sequence joins TRBV5-1 and TRBJ2-7, with TRBD1 matching over 12 bases. V dropped 7 bases and J dropped 2; count of bases not matched to a gene: 10. CDR3 length equals 16 residues. Germline V gene sequence: CDR1 SGHRS, CDR2 YFSETQ. The CDR3 loop reads CASGKGQGAQTYEQYF. DNA of the CDR3: TGCGCCAGCGGCAAGGGACAGGGGGCCCAGACCTACGAGCAGTACTTC.

V gene TRBV28 combines with J gene TRBJ1-5, with D unclear. The CDR3 covers 16 residues. V lost 7 bases to trimming and J lost 0 bases, with 16 bases between them. In germline, CDR1 is MDHEN, CDR2 SYDVKM. The CDR3 DNA reads as TGTGCCAGCACCGATAGACCCCTAGCTAGCAATCAGCCCCAGCATTTT. It codes for CASTDRPLASNQPQHF.

Notes on this clone: This same CDR3 is encoded by further DNA sequences in the sample. V usage is TRBV28 and J usage is TRBJ2-7; D is tentatively TRBD1 or TRBD2 (5 bases each). Germline assignment: CDR1 MDHEN and CDR2 SYDVKM. There are 14 residues in the CDR3. The V end was cut by 3 bases, the J end by 0 bases, with 9 bases between. The CDR3 DNA is TGTGCCAGCAGTTTGGCAGGGAGCTCCTACGAGCAGTACTTC. Residues: CASSLAGSSYEQYF.

The rearrangement links TRBV15 to TRBJ2-3; possible D gene TRBD1, 6 bases. Germline CDR1 reads LNHNV; CDR2 reads YYDKDF (reference sequence). The V end was cut by 0 bases, the J end by 5 bases, with 18 bases between. This CDR3 contains 17 residues. CDR3 region: CATSRDMGRGSLDTQYF. In DNA form, the CDR3 reads TGTGCCACCAGCAGAGATATGGGCAGGGGATCGTTAGATACGCAGTATTTT.

This clone was picked up one time. The chain employs TRBV7-2 and TRBJ2-6; D is uncertain. Germline loops: CDR1 SGHTA, CDR2 FQGNSA. The CDR3 is 17 residues long. Trimming shortened V by 2 bases and J by 4 bases, and 15 bases separated the two germline ends. CDR3 residues: CASSLSPPSRGANVLTF. The CDR3 DNA follows: TGTGCCAGCAGCTTAAGCCCCCCTTCCCGGGGGGCCAACGTCCTGACTTTC.

The J gene is TRBJ2-1, the V gene TRBV5-1; no clear D gene. The CDR3 contains 16 residues. Looked up from germline, CDR1 is SGHRS and CDR2 is YFSETQ. The V gene lost 2 bases and the J gene lost 0 bases, with 12 bases spanning the gap. The CDR3 bases are TGCGCCAGCAGCTTAGAGTTCCCAAGCTCCTACAATGAGCAGTTCTTC. It is translated as CASSLEFPSSYNEQFF.

This clone was seen only once. DNA for the CDR3: TGTGCCAGCAGCTTAGATAGGCTTTCGGAGACCCAGTACTTC. Amino acids: CASSLDRLSETQYF. The chain combines TRBV7-9 with TRBJ2-5; D unresolved. Looked up from germline, CDR1 is SEHNR and CDR2 is FQNEAQ (reference sequence). V dropped 1 base and J dropped 5 bases, with 11 bases sitting between them. CDR3 length: 14 amino acids. Looking up the rest from reference TRBV7-9 and TRBJ2-5 gives the full variable domain: DTGVSQNPRHKITKRGQNVTFRCDPISEHNRLYWYRQTLGQGPEFLTYFQNEAQLEKSRLLSDRFSAERPKGSFSTLEIQRTEQGDSAMYLCASSLDRLSETQYFGPGTRLLVL.

In the case of this clone: The same CDR3 also results from other DNA sequences found in this sample. V usage is TRBV5-1 and J usage is TRBJ2-7; the D is unclear. Trimming removed 0 bases from V and 1 base from J, with 8 bases in between. CDR1 and CDR2 from the germline V gene are SGHRS and YFSETQ. This CDR3 spans 14 amino acids. The CDR3 reads CASSLGGPSYEQYF. CDR3 sequence (DNA): TGCGCCAGCAGCTTGGGTGGACCATCCTACGAGCAGTACTTC.

This clone was found once. The J gene is TRBJ1-2, the V gene TRBV5-1; the match to TRBD1 covers 11 bases. This CDR3 is built from 16 residues. CDR1 is SGHRS, CDR2 YFSETQ, per germline. V was pared by 6 bases and J by 4 bases, with 11 bases of the junction left unmatched. The CDR3 sequence is CASTRTRDRGAYGYTF. DNA for the CDR3: TGCGCCAGCACGAGGACGAGGGACAGGGGGGCCTATGGCTACACCTTC.

This rearrangement joins TRBV5-4 to TRBJ2-3; D may be TRBD2 (6 bases). CDR3 length: 14 residues. Germline CDR1 and CDR2: SGHNT and YYREEE (reference sequence). The CDR3 DNA follows: TGTGTGACCCAGTCGGGGGTTTGGACAGATACGCAGTATTTT. This translates into CVTQSGVWTDTQYF.